Listed here are 8 T cell receptor beta chains from one sample, sequenced in a study of T cell changes during pregnancy in multiple sclerosis. Sequenced by immunoSEQ multiplex PCR; TCRdb stores in-frame clones only, minus some. The top ten hold over 15% of the sample, which has roughly 15,000 clones, approximately 88% seen once. The specimen comprised CD8+ T cells from peripheral blood mononuclear cells, sampled in the third trimester of pregnancy. The receptor set was obtained from a female donor in good health, enrolled as a control in a pregnancy study.

This clone was recorded once. This chain uses TRBV7-2 with TRBJ2-5, with TRBD1 matching over 10 bases. V was pared by 1 base and J by 4 bases, with 9 bases of the junction left unmatched. The germline V gene has CDR1 SGHTA and CDR2 FQGNSA. The length of the CDR3 is 17 residues. The CDR3 here is CASSLEGSDRGGETQYF. Written as DNA, the CDR3 is TGTGCCAGCAGCTTAGAGGGTTCGGACAGGGGGGGAGAGACCCAGTACTTC.

This rearrangement joins TRBV9 to TRBJ2-6; D is possibly TRBD1 (6 bases). Germline V gene sequence: CDR1 SGDLS, CDR2 YYNGEE. The length of the CDR3 is 18 residues. V shed 4 bases and J shed 0 bases, with 17 bases lying between them. The CDR3 DNA sequence: TGTGCCAGCAGCATAACAGGGTCCTCAACCTCTGGGGCCAACGTCCTGACTTTC. This encodes CASSITGSSTSGANVLTF.

This chain joins TRBV7-6 and TRBJ2-5; 10 bases line up with TRBD2. The CDR3 consists of 16 residues. Trimming took 5 bases from V and 5 from J; bases not matched to a gene: 11. The germline gives CDR1 SGHVS, CDR2 FNYEAQ. This CDR3 is CASSPSSGGLSETQYF. As DNA, the CDR3 is TGTGCCAGCAGCCCTTCTAGCGGGGGACTGTCGGAGACCCAGTACTTC. Full variable domain (outside the CDR3, taken from reference TRBV7-6 and TRBJ2-5): GAGVSQSPRYKVTKRGQDVALRCDPISGHVSLYWYRQALGQGPEFLTYFNYEAQQDKSGLPNDRFSAERPEGSISTLTIQRTEQRDSAMYRCASSPSSGGLSETQYFGPGTRLLVL.

The rearrangement links TRBV21-1 to TRBJ1-4; the table's D call of TRBD1 was not tested on the DNA. TRBV21-1 is classified as a pseudogene. This CDR3 region has 16 residues. CDR3 DNA: TGTGCCAGCAGCCCCGGACAGGGGGCAACTAATGAAAAACTGTTTTTT. Translating gives CASSPGQGATNEKLFF.

The rearrangement links TRBV19 to TRBJ1-2; D may be TRBD1 (5 bases). The germline gives CDR1 LNHDA, CDR2 SQIVND (reference sequence). The germline V and J ends were trimmed by 6 bases and 3 bases, with 11 bases remaining between them. The CDR3 length is 13 residues. The CDR3 spells CASRPTEHYGYTF. The CDR3 DNA follows: TGTGCCAGTAGGCCGACAGAGCACTATGGCTACACCTTC. The variable domain in full, with the rest retrieved from reference TRBV19 and TRBJ1-2, is DGGITQSPKYLFRKEGQNVTLSCEQNLNHDAMYWYRQDPGQGLRLIYYSQIVNDFQKGDIAEGYSVSREKKESFPLTVTSAQKNPTAFYLCASRPTEHYGYTFGSGTRLTVV.

The chain recombines TRBV2 with TRBJ2-1; D might be TRBD2 (5 bases). From germline, CDR1 is SNHLY and CDR2 FYNNEI. Trimming left V 2 bases short and J 5 bases short, with 13 bases between. The CDR3 consists of 15 residues. Here the CDR3 reads CASSEFVGVNNEQFF. CDR3 DNA sequence: TGTGCCAGCAGTGAATTCGTGGGAGTGAACAATGAGCAGTTCTTC. The whole variable domain, remainder taken from reference TRBV2 and TRBJ2-1, is EPEVTQTPSHQVTQMGQEVILRCVPISNHLYFYWYRQILGQKVEFLVSFYNNEISEKSEIFDDQFSVERPDGSNFTLKIRSTKLEDSAMYFCASSEFVGVNNEQFFGPGTRLTVL.

V gene TRBV6-5 combines with J gene TRBJ1-2; D remains unclear. Germline-derived CDR1 and CDR2 are MNHEY and SVGAGI. CDR3 length equals 12 residues. Trimming took off 4 bases at V and 8 bases at J, with 11 bases between the two ends. The CDR3 loop reads CASSSGVGGYTF. The CDR3 DNA follows: TGTGCCAGCAGTTCCGGGGTCGGAGGCTACACCTTC.

The genes are TRBV29-1 and TRBJ2-7; 10 bases map to TRBD1. CDR3 length equals 13 residues. With V trimmed by 1 base and J by 7 bases, 4 bases remained unmatched. The germline gives CDR1 SQVTM, CDR2 ANQGSEA. CDR3 loop: CSVEGDRGWEQYF. In nucleotides, the CDR3 is TGCAGCGTTGAAGGGGACAGGGGATGGGAGCAGTACTTC.